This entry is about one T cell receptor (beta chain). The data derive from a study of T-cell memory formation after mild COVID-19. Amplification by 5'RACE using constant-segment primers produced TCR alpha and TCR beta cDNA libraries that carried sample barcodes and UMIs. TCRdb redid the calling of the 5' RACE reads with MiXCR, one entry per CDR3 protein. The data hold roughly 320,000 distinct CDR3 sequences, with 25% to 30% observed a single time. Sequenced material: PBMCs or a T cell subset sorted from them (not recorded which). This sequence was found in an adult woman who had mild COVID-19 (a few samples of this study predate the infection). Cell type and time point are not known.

CDR3 protein: CASTLDSIYGYTF. CDR3 sequence (DNA): TGTGCCAGCACCTTAGACAGCATCTATGGCTACACCTTC. This sequence joins TRBV12-3 or TRBV12-4 and TRBJ1-2; D might be TRBD1 (5 bases). The CDR3 consists of 13 residues. The germline V and J ends were trimmed by 7 bases and 4 bases, with 13 bases remaining between them.